These 17 T cell receptor beta chains were sequenced from one sample in a study of T cell responses to AZD1222 COVID-19 vaccine. TCRdb's table, derived via immunoSEQ multiplex PCR, lists solely in-frame clones and lacks some. The sample has around 130,000 clones; 70% to 90% are singletons. The sample was peripheral blood, taken 28 days after the second AZD1222 dose. The receptor set was obtained from an adult who received the AZD1222 COVID-19 vaccine.

The rearrangement links TRBV7-2 to TRBJ1-5; 9 positions match TRBD1. Germline V gives CDR1 SGHTA, CDR2 FQGNSA. CDR3 length equals 15 residues. Trimming at V came to 2 bases and at J to 5 bases, leaving 4 bases not matched to a gene. The CDR3, as DNA: TGTGCCAGCAGCTTACGGACAGGGGACCATCAGCCCCAGCATTTT. Protein product: CASSLRTGDHQPQHF.

This chain connects TRBV19 to TRBJ1-5, with 8 bases aligning to TRBD1. Trimming cost V 7 bases and J 6 bases; bases outside gene matches: 17. Germline V gene sequence: CDR1 LNHDA, CDR2 SQIVND (reference sequence). This CDR3 is built from 17 residues. DNA of the CDR3: TGTGCCAGTAATGGGGGGACAGGTCCTGAGGCGGGTCAGCCCCAGCATTTT. This gives the protein CASNGGTGPEAGQPQHF.

The chain links TRBV5-1 to TRBJ1-4; D is perhaps TRBD1 (6 bases). V shed 5 bases and J shed 4 bases, with 12 bases lying between them. The CDR3 totals 14 residues. Germline CDR1 SGHRS, CDR2 YFSETQ. The CDR3 DNA sequence: TGCGCCAGCAGTACGGGGGCCGGTAATGAAAAACTGTTTTTT. It specifies CASSTGAGNEKLFF.

The chain recombines TRBV10-3 with TRBJ2-7; TRBD1 agrees at 8 bases. CDR1 ENHRY and CDR2 SYGVKD come from the germline V gene. This CDR3 region has 14 residues. The V and J ends lost 4 bases and 4 bases, in that order; junction bases with no gene match: 6. As DNA, the CDR3 is TGTGCCATCAGTGTGGCAGGGGGCGGATACGAGCAGTACTTC. This translates into CAISVAGGGYEQYF.

This chain uses TRBV19 with TRBJ1-5; 9 positions agree with TRBD1. Germline V gene lookup returns CDR1 LNHDA and CDR2 SQIVND (reference sequence). Trimming removed 7 bases from V and 3 bases from J; junction bases left unmatched: 7. The length of the CDR3 is 15 residues. The CDR3 region is CASTRDRENNQPQHF. The CDR3 bases are TGTGCCAGTACCAGGGACAGGGAAAACAATCAGCCCCAGCATTTT.

This chain links TRBV6-5 with TRBJ1-6; D not resolved. Trimming took 6 bases from V and 7 from J, leaving 10 bases between them. The CDR3 extends over 13 amino acids. CDR1 is MNHEY, CDR2 SVGAGI, per germline. This CDR3 is CASRVQENSPLHF. DNA for the CDR3: TGTGCCAGCAGAGTCCAGGAAAATTCACCCCTCCACTTT.

This chain uses TRBV27 with TRBJ2-1; TRBD1 aligns across 8 bases. Germline V gives CDR1 MNHEY, CDR2 SMNVEV (reference sequence). This CDR3 is built from 16 residues. V trimming: 1 base; J trimming: 2 bases; junction bases outside the gene matches: 4. CDR3 coding DNA: TGTGCCAGCAGTTTATACGGACAGGGTGCCTACAATGAGCAGTTCTTC. Translating gives CASSLYGQGAYNEQFF.

This clone has a handful of counts. V and J are TRBV7-3 and TRBJ2-2, with TRBD1 matching 11 bases. Germline V gene lookup returns CDR1 SGHTA and CDR2 FQGTGA. The CDR3 runs to 16 residues. The J segment lost 4 bases and the V segment lost 2 bases, leaving 3 bases of the junction unmatched. The CDR3 sequence: CASSLYGTGGTGELFF. As DNA, the CDR3 is TGTGCCAGCAGCTTATATGGGACAGGGGGCACCGGGGAGCTGTTTTTT.

The chain employs TRBV5-1 and TRBJ1-2; D may be TRBD1 (6 bases). The germline V and J ends were trimmed by 5 bases and 4 bases, with 21 bases remaining between them. Germline V lookup: CDR1 SGHRS, CDR2 YFSETQ. This CDR3 is 16 amino acids long. The CDR3 DNA sequence: TGCGCCAGCAGACTAGTTACAGGGATAGAGGGCTATGGCTACACCTTC. Its translation is CASRLVTGIEGYGYTF.

In this sample, this clone turned up once. This chain links TRBV5-1 with TRBJ2-3, with 13 bases lining up with TRBD2. The CDR3 runs 18 residues. The germline V gene has CDR1 SGHRS and CDR2 YFSETQ. V lost 2 bases, J lost 7 bases, and 13 bases stayed unmatched. CDR3 amino acids: CASSFSSPTSGGANTQYF. The CDR3 DNA reads TGCGCCAGCAGCTTCAGCTCCCCCACTAGCGGGGGGGCAAATACGCAGTATTTT.

In its sample, this clone was seen once. The gene calls are TRBV6-5 and TRBJ1-5; D unresolved. The CDR3 is made up of 15 amino acids. CDR1 is MNHEY and CDR2 is SVGAGI in the germline V gene. The V end was cut by 5 bases, the J end by 2 bases, with 13 bases between. The CDR3 sequence: CASSLSGARNQPQHF. CDR3 in DNA: TGTGCCAGCAGTCTATCCGGCGCTCGCAATCAGCCCCAGCATTTT.

This clone was seen just once. This sequence joins TRBV7-3 and TRBJ1-3; D is unresolved. The CDR3 loop spans 15 amino acids. CDR1 and CDR2 (germline): SGHTA, FQGTGA. Trimming removed 5 bases from V and 2 bases from J, with 13 bases in between. CDR3: CASSPSAGAGNTIYF. In nucleotides, the CDR3 is TGTGCCAGCAGCCCATCGGCGGGTGCTGGAAACACCATATATTTT.

V and J are TRBV7-3 and TRBJ1-6; 9 bases map to TRBD1. The CDR3 sequence is 17 residues long. V lost 2 bases to trimming and J lost 2 bases; unmatched junction nucleotides: 4. Germline V gene data show CDR1 as SGHTA and CDR2 as FQGTGA. The CDR3, as DNA: TGTGCCAGCAGCTTAGGGACAGGGTCGGCCTATAATTCACCCCTCCACTTT. Its translation is CASSLGTGSAYNSPLHF.

J is TRBJ2-7 and V is TRBV11-3; tentatively, D is TRBD2 (6 bases). The ends were cut back, 3 bases at V and 6 bases at J, with 12 bases in the middle. The CDR3 covers 13 residues. From germline, CDR1 is SGHNT and CDR2 YENEEA. The chain's CDR3 is CASSFTTGVEQYF. DNA of the CDR3: TGTGCCAGCAGCTTCACGACGGGAGTCGAGCAGTACTTC.

This chain uses TRBV30 with TRBJ1-2; TRBD1 matches at 9 bases. CDR3 length: 14 amino acids. V lost 2 bases and J lost 14; bases outside the gene matches: 15. The germline gives CDR1 GTSNPN, CDR2 SVGIG (reference sequence). DNA of the CDR3: TGTGCCTGGAGTCCACCCGGGACAGGGTATTTCTGGACCTTC. Amino acids: CAWSPPGTGYFWTF.

This rearrangement joins TRBV24-1 to TRBJ2-1; the D is unclear. Trimming stripped 4 bases from V and 10 bases from J, with 10 bases between. CDR3 length: 12 residues. The germline CDR1 and CDR2 sequences are KGHDR and SFDVKD. The CDR3 bases are TGTGCCACCAGTGACACCCCCAGGGAGCAGTTCTTC. Its protein product is CATSDTPREQFF.

The DNA of the CDR3 is TGCGCCAGCAGCTGGGGGGCTAATGAAAAACTGTTTTTT. This sequence encodes CASSWGANEKLFF. The chain carries TRBV5-1 and TRBJ1-4, with D possibly TRBD1 on 5 matching bases. Germline CDR1 SGHRS, CDR2 YFSETQ. This CDR3 is 13 amino acids long. Deletions cut 3 bases from V and 3 bases from J, with 6 bases between.